Sequencing of this T cell receptor beta chain was carried out in a study of blood T cells in healthy people across ages. V lost 2 bases and J lost 9, with 9 bases in between. Per germline, CDR1 SGHVS and CDR2 FNYEAQ. The CDR3 totals 12 residues. Combining a sample-barcoded 5' primer with a J-beta primer mix, a second PCR ran for roughly 6 to 12 cycles. Tags on each cDNA molecule came from a template-switch adaptor with 12 random nucleotides. TCRdb reprocessed the 5' RACE reads with MiXCR, giving one entry per CDR3 protein. Of 870,000 or so distinct CDR3 sequences in the sample, 29% were seen once. Healthy individuals of Caucasian origin from Russia, aged 6 to 90, served as donors.

This clonotype originated in a woman older than 75 in good health. The V call is TRBV7-6, the J call TRBJ2-3, with D maybe TRBD2 (5 bases). Sequenced input: blood. The CDR3 is CASSLLGSTQYF. CDR3 DNA sequence: TGTGCCAGCAGCTTATTGGGGAGCACGCAGTATTTT.